Sequencing of this TCR beta chain was carried out in a study of cytomegalovirus exposure and HLA in healthy donors. Study results and caveats: A reported reduction in N-insertions relative to the approximately 670-donor mean was seen in an Asian-associated ancestry cluster in a later analysis.

Details on this clone: What it binds is unknown.

Amplification used 60 Vbeta primers and 13 Jbeta primers. Repertoires were generated with immunoSEQ multiplex PCR, while TCRdb's copy carries only in-frame clones and drops some. Here the sample spans 120,000 to 150,000 clones, over 65% being singletons. Germline-derived CDR1 and CDR2 are SGDLS and YYNGEE. The CDR3 is made up of 18 amino acids. Trimming at V came to 0 bases and at J to 7 bases, leaving 11 bases not matched to a gene. This TCR was sampled from a man aged 40-50 years in good health and CMV-seropositive. Source material: PBMCs. V gene TRBV9 combines with J gene TRBJ2-1; 12 bases fit TRBD2. The CDR3 DNA reads as TGTGCCAGCAGCGTAGGGCCGGGGGGGACTAGCGGGCAGAATGAGCAGTTCTTC. It codes for CASSVGPGGTSGQNEQFF.